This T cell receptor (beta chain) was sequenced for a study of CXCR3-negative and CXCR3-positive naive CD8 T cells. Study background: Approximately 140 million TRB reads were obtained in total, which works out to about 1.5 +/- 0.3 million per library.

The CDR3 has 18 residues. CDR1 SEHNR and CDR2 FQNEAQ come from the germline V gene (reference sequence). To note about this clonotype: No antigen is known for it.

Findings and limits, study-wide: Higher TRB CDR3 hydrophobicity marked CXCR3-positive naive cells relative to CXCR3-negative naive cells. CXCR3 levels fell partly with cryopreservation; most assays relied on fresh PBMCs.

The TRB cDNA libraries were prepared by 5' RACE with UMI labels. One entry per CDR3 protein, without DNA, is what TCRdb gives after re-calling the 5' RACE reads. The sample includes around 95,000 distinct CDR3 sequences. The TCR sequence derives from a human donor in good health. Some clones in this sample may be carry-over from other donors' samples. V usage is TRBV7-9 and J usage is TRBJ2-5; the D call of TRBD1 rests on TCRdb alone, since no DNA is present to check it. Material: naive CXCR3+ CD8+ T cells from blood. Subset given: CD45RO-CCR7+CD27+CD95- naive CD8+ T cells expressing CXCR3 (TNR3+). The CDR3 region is CASSPSFLRDAGRETQYF.